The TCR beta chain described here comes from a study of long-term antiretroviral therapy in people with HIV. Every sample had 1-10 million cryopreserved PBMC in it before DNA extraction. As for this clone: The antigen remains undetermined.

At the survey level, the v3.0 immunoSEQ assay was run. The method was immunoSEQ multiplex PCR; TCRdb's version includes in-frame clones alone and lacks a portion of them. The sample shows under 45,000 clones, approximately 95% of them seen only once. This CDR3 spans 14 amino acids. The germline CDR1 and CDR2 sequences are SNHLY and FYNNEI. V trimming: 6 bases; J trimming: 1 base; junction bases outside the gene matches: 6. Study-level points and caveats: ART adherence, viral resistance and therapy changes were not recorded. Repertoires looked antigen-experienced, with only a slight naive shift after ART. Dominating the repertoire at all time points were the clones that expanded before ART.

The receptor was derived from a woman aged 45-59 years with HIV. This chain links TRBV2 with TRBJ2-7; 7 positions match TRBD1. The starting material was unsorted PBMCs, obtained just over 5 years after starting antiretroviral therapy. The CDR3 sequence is CASRFDRASYEQYF. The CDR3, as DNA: TGTGCCAGCAGGTTTGACAGGGCTTCCTACGAGCAGTACTTC.